This TCR beta chain was observed in a study of blood T cell repertoires in COVID-19 (dated by TCRdb to 2018 to 2021). In the study overall: Samples covering the acute and convalescent phases of COVID-19 were provided by collaborators in the United States, Italy and Spain. A de-identified subject ID, COVID-19 status, age in years and sex were almost always included in the sample metadata. Where HLA class I and class II types were available, the types were taken from metadata supplied by the sample provider, not from assay-based typing. The prospective study material was composed of cDNA or gDNA derived from T cells, B-cell-depleted T cells, or PBMCs. The repertoires were released in a freely available public database intended as a resource for research on the immune response to SARS-CoV-2. The dataset comprised deeply sampled blood TCRbeta repertoires from subjects exposed to, actively infected with, or recovered from COVID-19. The samples were drawn from the first 160 participants of the ongoing ImmuneRACE study and from over 950 subjects provided by 6 global collaborators.

Via the germline V gene, CDR1 is MDHEN and CDR2 SYDVKM. V ends up 4 bases short and J 4 bases short, with an unmatched junction base count of 16. The CDR3 runs 18 amino acids, cysteine and phenylalanine included. Kept here is only the CDR3 DNA, which spans 54 bases and is read in frame from base 1. Collaborating institutions collected whole blood in K2EDTA tubes following their own protocols. For TCRbeta analysis, collaborator samples were shipped as frozen whole blood, as isolated PBMCs, or as DNA extracted from either sample type. Study-level results and caveats: How much clinical and demographic metadata was included differed by source and by participant, and the metadata was provided uncurated.

The immunoSEQ Assay, a bias-controlled multiplex PCR, was used to amplify TCRbeta CDR3 regions from genomic DNA. Processing in the source paper ran as follows. Nucleated cell counts per sample were estimated from amplification of reference gene primers within the assay. To quantify the absolute abundance of each unique TCRbeta CDR3 rearrangement, sequence reads were collapsed and filtered. For each sample, productive Simpson clonality was calculated by taking the square root of Simpson's diversity index across productive rearrangements. The table comes from immuneACCESS by way of TCRdb, which keeps in-frame sequences with V and J called. Part of the clones is missing from these tables; in studies checked, under half for an unresolved V gene and the rest for unknown reasons. That table furnishes V, J and clone size, whereas the DNA furnished D and trimming. The sample includes hundreds of thousands of clones, with 65% to 90% observed a single time. In total, the top ten clones hold 4% to 6% of the sample.

A note on this clone: The target of this receptor is not known. No clone much larger than this one lies a single base away; base qualities are absent.

The chain joins TRBV28 to TRBJ1-2; 9 of the junction bases match TRBD1. The sequence derives from a man in his fifties with active or convalescent COVID-19. Sequencing was done on a sample of peripheral blood. The CDR3 protein is CASSSADRDREGVYGYTF. The sequence in DNA is TGTGCCAGCAGTTCAGCCGACCGGGACAGGGAGGGGGTCTATGGCTACACCTTC.